Presented here are 24 T cell receptor beta chains from one specimen sequenced in a study of Tregs in tolerant kidney transplant recipients. Sequenced by immunoSEQ multiplex PCR; TCRdb stores in-frame clones only, minus some. The sample table includes tens of thousands of clones. Material: CD4+ T cells from blood, obtained before the transplant. The receptors come from a human donor who received a combined kidney and bone marrow transplant.

Remarks on this clone: The read is 3 residues too short to cover the CDR3 end, so that end is filled in from the germline J gene. The chain has TRBV19 and TRBJ1-5; 9 nucleotides align to TRBD1. With 1 base clipped from V and 2 bases from J, the junction kept 9 bases outside the gene matches. The CDR3 loop spans 18 amino acids. Germline CDR1 is LNHDA and CDR2 is SQIVND (reference sequence). The sequenced part of the CDR3 DNA is TGTGCCAGTAGTATAGGGGGACAGGGTAAGGGTGGCAATCAGCCC. Its protein is CASSIGGQGKGGNQP. The whole CDR3 region reads CASSIGGQGKGGNQPQHF. The full variable domain, completed using reference TRBV19 and TRBJ1-5, is DGGITQSPKYLFRKEGQNVTLSCEQNLNHDAMYWYRQDPGQGLRLIYYSQIVNDFQKGDIAEGYSVSREKKESFPLTVTSAQKNPTAFYLCASSIGGQGKGGNQPQHFGDGTRLSIL.

Remarks on this clone: The sequence runs out 3 residues before the end of the CDR3; the remainder is reconstructed from the germline J gene. The chain couples TRBV19 to TRBJ1-5; weak D call: TRBD1 (5 bases). CDR3 length: 15 amino acids. Germline V gene lookup returns CDR1 LNHDA and CDR2 SQIVND (reference sequence). Trimming took 6 bases from V and 7 from J, leaving 19 bases between them. CDR3: CASRPSLGGQQPQHF. The sequenced part of the CDR3 DNA is TGTGCCAGTAGACCAAGTCTGGGGGGTCAACAGCCC.

To note about this clone: From the germline J gene comes the end of the CDR3, since the read stops 3 residues before it. This rearrangement joins TRBV20-1 to TRBJ2-3; D is unclear. The CDR3 length is 14 residues. V was clipped by 0 bases and J by 4 bases, with 11 bases between them. Germline CDR1 is DFQATT and CDR2 is SNEGSKA (reference sequence). The part of the CDR3 DNA that was read is TGCAGTGCTAGAGACGATATGGGCCCAGATACG. This sequence encodes CSARDDMGPDT. The full CDR3 protein is CSARDDMGPDTQYF.

About this clone: The read terminates 3 residues before the CDR3 end, so the remaining end is supplied by the germline J gene. The genes are TRBV2 and TRBJ1-1; D may be TRBD1 (5 bases). Germline V lookup: CDR1 SNHLY, CDR2 FYNNEI. Trimming took 3 bases from V and 0 from J, leaving 8 bases between them. This CDR3 has 14 amino acids. The CDR3 bases that were read are TGTGCCAGCAGTGAGGGGCAGTTGAACACTGAA. Translating it yields CASSEGQLNTE. The whole CDR3 is CASSEGQLNTEAFF.

Remarks on this clone: The CDR3 end falls 3 residues outside the read, so it is completed with the germline J gene. The V call is TRBV10-1, the J call TRBJ2-1; 11 bases agree with TRBD2. Unmatched junction bases numbered 5, after V lost 6 bases and J lost 4 bases. CDR1 and CDR2 (germline): WNHNN, SYGVQD (reference sequence). The CDR3 extends over 15 amino acids. The CDR3 is CASSPRTSGYNEQFF. The DNA read from the CDR3 is TGCGCCAGCAGCCCTAGGACTAGCGGGTACAATGAG.

The CDR3 reads CSAWTWSSETQYF. The sequenced CDR3 bases are TGCAGTGCCTGGACATGGTCTTCAGAGACC. This sequence joins TRBV20-1 and TRBJ2-5; tentative D call: TRBD1 (5 bases). The sequenced fragment ends 3 residues before the CDR3 boundary, so the rest is inferred from the germline J gene. The CDR3 extends over 13 amino acids. Trimming removed 6 bases from V and 4 bases from J, with 15 bases in between. Germline V gene data show CDR1 as DFQATT and CDR2 as SNEGSKA (reference sequence).

With regard to this clone: The read ends 3 residues before the CDR3 terminus; that terminus is restored from the germline J gene. J is TRBJ2-5 and V is TRBV11-2; no definite D call. Germline lookup yields CDR1 SGHAT and CDR2 FQNNGV. Trimming removed 3 bases from V and 4 bases from J, with 3 bases in between. This CDR3 is 11 amino acids long. The sequenced part of the CDR3 DNA is TGTGCCAGCAGCTTCGGAGAGACC. It yields the protein CASSFGET. In full, the CDR3 reads CASSFGETQYF.

Worth noting for this clone: The CDR3 end lies 3 residues beyond the end of the read and is filled in from the germline J gene. The chain couples TRBV18 to TRBJ1-2, with 9 bases matching TRBD1. This CDR3 spans 13 amino acids. Germline-derived CDR1 and CDR2 are KGHSH and LQKENI. The covered CDR3 bases are TGTGCCAGCTCCCGACGACAGGGGGACGGC. Protein: CASSRRQGDG. From start to end, the CDR3 is CASSRRQGDGYTF.

As regards this clone: Read coverage stops 3 residues before the CDR3 terminus; the germline J gene supplies the remainder. The chain links TRBV20-1 to TRBJ2-2; 8 positions match TRBD1. The CDR3 spans 18 residues. The trim removed 1 base at V and 4 bases at J, leaving 14 bases unmatched. CDR1 DFQATT and CDR2 SNEGSKA come from the germline V gene (reference sequence). The sequenced part of the CDR3 DNA is TGCAGTGCTAGAGGTCAGAAGCGGACAGGGTCCCTCACCGGGGAG. This translates into CSARGQKRTGSLTGE. The complete CDR3 sequence is CSARGQKRTGSLTGELFF.

A note on this clone: The DNA ends 3 residues before the CDR3 does, and the rest of the CDR3 is filled in from the germline J gene. The rearrangement links TRBV19 to TRBJ1-1; the D is unclear. The CDR3 runs 14 residues. Germline CDR1 and CDR2: LNHDA and SQIVND (reference sequence). The sequenced CDR3 bases are TGTGCCAGTAGTATGGTTTCGAGGCCCGAGAGG. It translates to CASSMVSRPER. The CDR3 in its entirety is CASSMVSRPERAFF.

In the case of this clone: The read comes to an end 3 residues before the CDR3 does, leaving the germline J gene to fill in the end. This sequence joins TRBV5-5 and TRBJ1-2; possibly TRBD1 for D (5 bases). Trimming pared 3 bases from V and 4 bases from J, leaving 10 bases between. The CDR3 is 13 amino acids. Germline CDR1 is SGHKS and CDR2 is YYEKEE (reference sequence). The CDR3 region is CASSSWGGYGYTF. The sequenced part of the CDR3 DNA is TGTGCCAGCAGCTCGTGGGGGGGCTATGGC.

The covered CDR3 bases are TGTGCCAGCAGTTCTGTAACTAACTATGGC. Translation: CASSSVTNYG. Given in full, the CDR3 is CASSSVTNYGYTF. This chain links TRBV7-8 with TRBJ1-2; D not resolved. The CDR3 is cut off 3 residues early in the read; its end comes from the germline J gene. This CDR3 spans 13 amino acids. Trimming left V 6 bases short and J 0 bases short, with 8 bases between. Per germline, CDR1 SGHVS and CDR2 FQNEAQ.

With respect to this clone: The CDR3 end is not reached by the read, which stops 3 residues before it; the germline J gene fills it in. J is TRBJ2-6 and V is TRBV18, with D perhaps matching TRBD2 (6 bases). The CDR3 covers 17 residues. In germline, CDR1 is KGHSH, CDR2 LQKENI. Trimming cost V 2 bases and J 0 bases, with 11 bases left between them. CDR3 amino acids: CASSPWDSSSGANVLTF. The CDR3 DNA, read in part, is TGTGCCAGCTCACCATGGGACTCAAGCTCTGGGGCCAACGTC.

As regards this clone: From the germline J gene comes the end of the CDR3, since the read stops 3 residues before it. J is TRBJ1-1 and V is TRBV2; D possibly corresponds to TRBD1 (5 bases). Looked up from germline, CDR1 is SNHLY and CDR2 is FYNNEI. The CDR3 is 14 amino acids. Trimming took 4 bases from V and 3 from J, leaving 12 bases between them. Here the CDR3 reads CASSADRRDTEAFF. CDR3 DNA (partial): TGTGCCAGCAGTGCTGACAGAAGAGACACTGAA.

As to this clone: Read coverage stops 3 residues before the CDR3 terminus; the germline J gene supplies the remainder. This chain joins TRBV2 and TRBJ1-2, with 9 nucleotides matching TRBD1. J lost 5 bases, V lost 6 bases, and 4 bases had no gene match. The germline gives CDR1 SNHLY, CDR2 FYNNEI. This CDR3 contains 13 residues. The CDR3 loop is CASSLGQGYGYTF. The sequenced CDR3 bases are TGTGCCAGCAGCTTGGGACAGGGTTATGGC.

As regards this clone: Read data end 3 residues before the CDR3 end; the end is taken from the germline J gene. The chain combines TRBV7-9 with TRBJ2-7, with 12 bases aligning to TRBD1. With V trimmed by 5 bases and J by 6 bases, 8 bases remained unmatched. CDR1 is SEHNR and CDR2 is FQNEAQ in the germline V gene (reference sequence). This CDR3 contains 15 residues. CDR3 bases read: TGTGCCAGCAGCGACCGGGACAGGGGGCCTGTCGAG. This gives the protein CASSDRDRGPVE. The whole CDR3 region reads CASSDRDRGPVEQYF.

In the case of this clone: Read sequence stops 3 residues before the CDR3 end, and the germline J gene provides the missing end. The chain combines TRBV7-2 with TRBJ2-5, with no clear D. There are 14 residues in the CDR3. CDR1 and CDR2 (germline): SGHTA, FQGNSA. Trimming pared 5 bases from V and 2 bases from J, leaving 12 bases between. Incomplete CDR3 DNA: TGTGCCAGCAGCACCCGGGTAGCTCAAGAGACC. Its translation is CASSTRVAQET. The full CDR3 protein is CASSTRVAQETQYF.

The sequenced CDR3 bases are TGTGCCAGCTCACCACCTTTGTCCCCAGGAGGCAATCAGCCC. It codes for CASSPPLSPGGNQP. The complete CDR3 sequence is CASSPPLSPGGNQPQHF. The chain carries TRBV18 and TRBJ1-5; D is undetermined. The read finishes 3 residues shy of the CDR3 end, and the germline J gene is used to complete it. Germline CDR1 reads KGHSH; CDR2 reads LQKENI. V lost 0 bases and J lost 2, with 14 bases in between. The CDR3 runs to 17 residues.

As concerns this clone: The CDR3 end falls 3 residues outside the read, so it is completed with the germline J gene. The chain employs TRBV19 and TRBJ1-2; D unresolved. The CDR3 runs to 12 residues. The V gene lost 6 bases and the J gene lost 1 base, with 6 bases spanning the gap. The V gene's germline CDR1 is LNHDA and CDR2 SQIVND (reference sequence). The covered CDR3 bases are TGTGCCAGTAGACAGATTAACTATGGC. Translation gives CASRQINYG. The entire CDR3 sequence reads CASRQINYGYTF.

CDR3 DNA, as far as it was read: TGCAGCGTACTGGGACTAGGAGCCTTCTACGAG. As protein: CSVLGLGAFYE. In full, the CDR3 reads CSVLGLGAFYEQYF. The chain couples TRBV29-1 to TRBJ2-7; TRBD2 aligns across 8 bases. The read terminates 3 residues before the CDR3 end, so the remaining end is supplied by the germline J gene. J was trimmed by 3 bases and V by 6 bases; bases with no gene match: 10. The V gene's germline CDR1 is SQVTM and CDR2 ANQGSEA. The CDR3 contains 14 residues.

Remarks on this clone: The CDR3 end falls 3 residues outside the read, so it is completed with the germline J gene. The chain recombines TRBV6-1 with TRBJ1-2, with 12 bases matching TRBD1. The V gene's germline CDR1 is MNHNS and CDR2 SASEGT. CDR3 length: 15 residues. The CDR3 protein is CASSGWDRGRGGYTF. The part of the CDR3 DNA that was read is TGTGCCAGCAGTGGCTGGGACAGGGGGCGGGGAGGC.

About this clone: The read ends 3 residues before the CDR3 terminus; that terminus is restored from the germline J gene. V is TRBV11-3 and J is TRBJ2-2; 13 bases line up with TRBD2. The germline V gene has CDR1 SGHNT and CDR2 YENEEA. The CDR3 is made up of 15 amino acids. With 5 bases clipped from V and 4 bases from J, the junction kept 1 base outside the gene matches. The CDR3 is CASSRLAGGTGELFF. The DNA read from the CDR3 is TGTGCCAGCAGCCGACTAGCGGGGGGCACCGGGGAG.

With respect to this clone: The read halts 3 residues ahead of the CDR3 end, with the missing end drawn from the germline J gene. V and J are TRBV19 and TRBJ2-1; D possibly corresponds to TRBD2 (6 bases). This CDR3 comprises 14 residues. The germline gives CDR1 LNHDA, CDR2 SQIVND (reference sequence). Trimming shortened V by 7 bases and J by 4 bases, and 14 bases separated the two germline ends. CDR3 protein: CASNAGWGYNEQFF. The sequenced part of the CDR3 DNA is TGTGCCAGTAACGCGGGATGGGGTTACAATGAG.

Note on this clone: The CDR3 goes on 3 residues after the read ends, and that part is filled in from the germline J gene. The V gene is TRBV6-2 or TRBV6-3, the J gene TRBJ2-5; D not resolved. This CDR3 comprises 14 residues. Trimming cost V 2 bases and J 5 bases, with 12 bases left between them. Germline V gene sequence: CDR1 MNHEY, CDR2 SVGEGT. CDR3 amino acids: CASSYVSVGETQYF. CDR3 DNA (partial): TGTGCCAGCAGTTACGTATCGGTAGGGGAGACC.